This TCR beta chain is from a study of T cells in Graves' hyperthyroidism and ophthalmopathy. Amplified TCR beta CDR3 regions came from RNA transcripts. A first-round RT-PCR of the TCR CDR3 used the HTBI primer set. Each CDR3 protein gets one entry after TCRdb re-called the multiplex PCR reads with MiXCR. The sample carries around 300,000 distinct CDR3 sequences, around 15% recorded once. The CDR3 sequence is 15 residues long. The V end was cut by 5 bases, the J end by 4 bases, with 17 bases between. Germline V lookup: CDR1 SGHTA, CDR2 FQGNSA. The V call is TRBV7-2, the J call TRBJ1-1; no clear D. This clonotype originated in a woman in her forties or fifties with Graves' hyperthyroidism that later progressed to Graves' ophthalmopathy. Sequenced input: blood. The CDR3 loop reads CASSPTRPPGTEAFF. CDR3 coding DNA: TGTGCCAGCAGCCCAACCCGACCCCCCGGCACTGAAGCTTTCTTT.